This T cell receptor beta chain was observed in a study of beta chain features in type 1 diabetes. This clone was recorded a few times. The study reverse transcribed the entire isolated RNA, so it sequenced expressed TCRB transcripts. Here immunoSEQ multiplex PCR was the method, and the copy in TCRdb shows in-frame clones only, minus some. The sample shows 200,000 to 250,000 clones, about a tenth of them seen only once. After removal of 2 bases from V and 5 bases from J, the junction contained 6 bases not matched to a gene. The V gene's germline CDR1 is SGHNT and CDR2 YYREEE (reference sequence). The CDR3 covers 15 residues.

Sequenced input: central memory CD4+ T cells from blood. This TCR came from a man between 18 and 35 years old in good health. The genes are TRBV5-4 and TRBJ2-1, with 8 bases lining up with TRBD1. CDR3 in DNA: TGTGCCAGCAGCTTTAGGACAGGGCCGGACAATGAGCAGTTCTTC. Its protein product is CASSFRTGPDNEQFF.